The rows below give T cell receptor beta chains drawn from one sample of a study of shared clonotypes between healthy human individuals. This table comes from immunoSEQ multiplex PCR, and its TCRdb copy is limited to in-frame clones, with some not included. This table has fewer than 1.4 million clones, approximately 78% appearing once. Sequencing was performed on memory CD4+ T cells from PBMCs. The receptors stem from a young man in good health. Some clones in this sample may be carry-over from other donors' samples. CDR3s include the opening cysteine and the closing phenylalanine or tryptophan. D genes are given only for firm matches. Clone size is not always given. Where it is, it says once, few, many or a class for expanded clones.

TRBV19	-	TRBJ2-1	-	CASSTPAFLGGYEQFF	TGTGCCAGTAGTACCCCAGCCTTCCTGGGTGGCTATGAGCAGTTCTTC
TRBV6-6	-	TRBJ1-1	-	CASSPTGLTEAFF	TGTGCCAGCAGTCCCACAGGGCTCACTGAAGCTTTCTTT
TRBV18	many	TRBJ2-5	-	CASSGGGAETQYF	TGTGCCAGCTCCGGCGGTGGGGCCGAGACCCAGTACTTC
TRBV11-2	once	TRBJ2-5	-	CASSLLIAVQETQYF	TGTGCCAGCAGCTTATTGATCGCGGTCCAAGAGACCCAGTACTTC
TRBV7-2	-	TRBJ1-3	-	CASSRDAGDGNTIYF	TGTGCCAGCAGCCGAGACGCCGGGGACGGAAACACCATATATTTT
TRBV29-1	few	TRBJ2-1	TRBD2	CSVSGGSSSYNEQFF	TGCAGCGTTTCGGGCGGGAGTAGCTCCTACAATGAGCAGTTCTTC
TRBV7-9	-	TRBJ2-2	-	CARGGQTGELFF	TGTGCCAGGGGGGGACAAACCGGGGAGCTGTTTTTT
TRBV5-6	-	TRBJ1-1	-	CASSLGGQIVGAFF	TGTGCCAGCAGCTTGGGGGGGCAAATAGTCGGAGCTTTCTTT
TRBV30	-	TRBJ2-1	-	CASTGRVSYNEQFF	TGTGCCTCCACCGGCCGGGTGTCCTACAATGAGCAGTTCTTC
TRBV7-7	-	TRBJ2-5	TRBD2	CASSSGGVQETQYF	TGTGCCAGCAGCTCGGGGGGTGTCCAAGAGACCCAGTACTTC
TRBV18	few	TRBJ2-2	-	CASSPPTHTGELFF	TGTGCCAGCTCACCACCAACACACACCGGGGAGCTGTTTTTT
TRBV11-3	-	TRBJ2-7	-	CASSYYVGREQYF	TGTGCCAGCAGCTACTATGTCGGGCGCGAGCAGTACTTC
TRBV19	few	TRBJ1-2	-	CASSMEAVGGYTF	TGTGCCAGTAGTATGGAGGCAGTAGGAGGCTACACCTTC
TRBV5-8	-	TRBJ1-5	-	CASSSEGGYQPQHF	TGTGCCAGCAGCTCGGAGGGGGGGTATCAGCCCCAGCATTTT
TRBV2	once	TRBJ1-2	-	CASSGQSYGYTF	TGTGCCAGCAGTGGACAGTCGTATGGCTACACCTTC
TRBV30	many	TRBJ1-4	TRBD1	CAWDLQGAGTNEKLFF	TGTGCCTGGGACCTGCAGGGGGCTGGGACTAATGAAAAACTGTTTTTT
TRBV6-1	-	TRBJ2-4	-	CASSELSGAKNIQYF	TGTGCCAGCAGTGAATTATCGGGAGCCAAAAACATTCAGTACTTC
TRBV7-8	-	TRBJ2-5	-	CASKNDGTQYF	TGTGCCAGCAAGAACGACGGGACCCAGTACTTC
TRBV28	-	TRBJ1-2	-	CASSSPRVGGYTF	TGTGCCAGCAGCTCGCCCAGGGTTGGTGGCTACACCTTC
TRBV14	-	TRBJ2-7	TRBD2	CASSQGFSGSTTYEQYF	TGTGCCAGCAGCCAAGGGTTTAGCGGGAGTACGACCTACGAGCAGTACTTC
TRBV29-1	few	TRBJ2-3	-	CSVAGFEISTDTQYF	TGCAGCGTTGCGGGATTTGAAATTAGCACAGATACGCAGTATTTT
TRBV6-6	-	TRBJ2-7	-	CASRAGSYYEQYF	TGTGCCAGCAGGGCGGGTAGCTACTACGAGCAGTACTTC
TRBV10-3	few	TRBJ1-2	-	CAITEGWAGYTF	TGTGCCATCACCGAGGGGTGGGCTGGCTACACCTTC
TRBV7-9	-	TRBJ2-1	-	CASSLSQVNEQFF	TGTGCCAGCAGCTTATCTCAGGTCAATGAGCAGTTCTTC
TRBV5-1	-	TRBJ2-2	TRBD2	CASSLTTSRNTGELFF	TGCGCCAGCAGCTTGACGACTAGCAGGAACACCGGGGAGCTGTTTTTT
TRBV6-5	-	TRBJ2-2	-	CASRSSNTGELFF	TGTGCCAGCAGATCATCGAACACCGGGGAGCTGTTTTTT
TRBV6-5	few	TRBJ1-1	-	CASSSTSQGRAFF	TGTGCCAGCAGTTCAACGTCGCAGGGTCGAGCTTTCTTT
TRBV7-3	few	TRBJ2-5	-	CASSLANWDGTQYF	TGTGCCAGCAGCTTAGCCAACTGGGATGGGACCCAGTACTTC
TRBV9	-	TRBJ2-5	TRBD2	CASSVGSLAGGQETQYF	TGTGCCAGCAGCGTAGGGTCCCTAGCGGGAGGGCAAGAGACCCAGTACTTC
TRBV2	-	TRBJ2-7	-	CASSEGPGLRDYEQYF	TGTGCCAGCAGTGAAGGGCCAGGGTTGCGGGATTACGAGCAGTACTTC
TRBV7-6	-	TRBJ2-5	-	CASSSGAVETQYF	TGTGCCAGCAGCTCGGGAGCAGTCGAGACCCAGTACTTC
TRBV11-2	many	TRBJ2-3	TRBD1	CASSLARDRVTDTQYF	TGTGCCAGCAGCTTAGCGAGGGACAGGGTCACAGATACGCAGTATTTT
TRBV4-3	-	TRBJ2-7	-	CASSQGGQGLYEQYF	TGCGCCAGCAGCCAAGGGGGTCAAGGGTTGTACGAGCAGTACTTC